This T cell receptor beta chain originates from a study of CD8 T cells in ankylosing spondylitis. Study-wide results and limits: Significant enrichment of disease-linked clones was reported in matched ankylosing spondylitis synovial fluid.

The TCR beta libraries were generated through quantitative 5'-RACE incorporating molecular barcodes. From the 5' RACE reads, TCRdb called clonotypes with MiXCR, one entry per CDR3 protein. The repertoire consists of 200,000 to 300,000 distinct CDR3 sequences, with 7% to 10% occurring once and the leading ten covering 4.8%. This clonotype has a count of ten or more. Its antigen is not identified. CDR3 length: 14 residues. Between the trimmed V and J ends, which lost 6 bases and 8 bases, there was a span of 17 bases. The germline gives CDR1 MNHNS, CDR2 SASEGT. The chain joins TRBV6-1 to TRBJ2-1; D is perhaps TRBD1 (5 bases). This TCR came from a female donor with ankylosing spondylitis or in good health (not recorded which). Sequencing was carried out using blood, either unsorted or a sorted T cell fraction (not recorded which). The CDR3 DNA follows: TGTGCCAGCAGCCTTATGGGGCCCGGGTATGAGCAGTTCTTC. The encoded protein is CASSLMGPGYEQFF.